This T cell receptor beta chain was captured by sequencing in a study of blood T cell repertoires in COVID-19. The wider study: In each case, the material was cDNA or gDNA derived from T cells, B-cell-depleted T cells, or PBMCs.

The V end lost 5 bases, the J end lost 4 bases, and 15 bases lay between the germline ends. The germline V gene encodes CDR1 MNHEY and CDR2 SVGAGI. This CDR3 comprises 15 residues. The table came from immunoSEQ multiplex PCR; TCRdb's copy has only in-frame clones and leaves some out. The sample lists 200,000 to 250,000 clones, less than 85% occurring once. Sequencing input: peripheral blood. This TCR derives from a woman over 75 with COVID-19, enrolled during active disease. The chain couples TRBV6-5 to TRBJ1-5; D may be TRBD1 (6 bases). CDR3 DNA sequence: TGTGCCAGCAGTCCGGCTGGGAGGGGGAATCAGCCCCAGCATTTT. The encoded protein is CASSPAGRGNQPQHF.